The rows below give T cell receptor beta chains drawn from one sample of a study of shared clonotypes between healthy human individuals. Some clones are missing from TCRdb's copy, which holds only in-frame ones; the method was immunoSEQ multiplex PCR. The sample carries over a million clones, 95% to 97% recorded once. Sequenced: naive CD4+ T cells sorted from blood. The receptors were sampled from a man aged 25-40 years in good health. The CDR3 runs from the conserved cysteine through the conserved F or W. D genes are given only for firm matches. Size tells how often a clone was seen (once, few, many) or the class of an expanded clone, and some rows leave it out.

J | V | size | D | CDR3 | DNA
TRBJ1-1 | TRBV7-9 | NA | NA | CASSLAPGTLNTEAFF | TGTGCCAGCAGCTTAGCGCCCGGGACACTGAACACTGAAGCTTTCTTT
TRBJ2-3 | TRBV7-3 | NA | NA | CASSLKLGVDLGPDTQYF | TGTGCCAGCAGCTTAAAGTTAGGGGTGGACCTGGGCCCAGATACGCAGTATTTT
TRBJ2-5 | TRBV18 | NA | NA | CASSPQSIEETQYF | TGTGCCAGCTCACCACAGAGTATCGAAGAGACCCAGTACTTC
TRBJ2-5 | TRBV29-1 | NA | NA | CSAAGRGETQYF | TGCAGCGCCGCAGGGAGGGGGGAGACCCAGTACTTC
TRBJ2-7 | TRBV18 | NA | TRBD2 | CASSSGLAGSYEQYF | TGTGCCAGCTCGTCGGGACTAGCGGGCTCCTACGAGCAGTACTTC
TRBJ2-3 | TRBV18 | NA | NA | CASSPLAAGTDTQYF | TGTGCCAGCTCACCACTCGCCGCAGGCACAGATACGCAGTATTTT
TRBJ2-2 | TRBV29-1 | once | TRBD1 | CSVRDRGLMGSTGELFF | TGCAGCGTGCGGGACAGGGGGCTCATGGGTTCTACCGGGGAGCTGTTTTTT
TRBJ1-2 | TRBV27 | NA | NA | CASSLSDSSYGYTF | TGTGCCAGCAGTTTATCGGACAGCAGCTATGGCTACACCTTC
TRBJ1-4 | TRBV7-2 | NA | NA | CASSLGGFGEKLFF | TGTGCCAGCAGCTTAGGGGGGTTTGGTGAAAAACTGTTTTTT
TRBJ2-1 | TRBV7-9 | NA | NA | CASSPTVWQGISYNEQFF | TGTGCCAGCAGCCCGACCGTTTGGCAGGGGATCTCCTACAATGAGCAGTTCTTC
TRBJ1-4 | TRBV7-9 | NA | NA | CASSSRQSNEKLFF | TGTGCCAGCAGCTCGCGTCAATCTAATGAAAAACTGTTTTTT
TRBJ2-2 | TRBV5-4 | NA | NA | CASSLDTGELFF | TGTGCCAGCAGCTTGGACACCGGGGAGCTGTTTTTT
TRBJ1-4 | TRBV2 | NA | NA | CASTTTGYTNEKLFF | TGTGCCAGCACTACAACAGGGTATACTAATGAAAAACTGTTTTTT
TRBJ2-1 | TRBV5-1 | NA | TRBD1 | CASRTRTGAYNEQFF | TGCGCCAGCCGAACAAGGACAGGGGCCTACAATGAGCAGTTCTTC
TRBJ1-1 | TRBV6-5 | NA | NA | CASTARAGTEAFF | TGTGCCAGCACTGCTAGGGCAGGCACTGAAGCTTTCTTT
TRBJ1-1 | TRBV5-5 | NA | NA | CASSYWDTLNTEAFF | TGTGCCAGCAGCTACTGGGACACTTTGAACACTGAAGCTTTCTTT
TRBJ1-1 | TRBV11-1 | NA | NA | CASSLETGAEAFF | TGTGCCAGCAGCTTAGAGACGGGGGCAGAAGCTTTCTTT
TRBJ2-2 | TRBV7-8 | NA | TRBD2 | CASSAHVAGEAGELFF | TGTGCCAGCAGCGCTCACGTGGCGGGAGAGGCCGGGGAGCTGTTTTTT
TRBJ2-1 | TRBV10-1 | NA | TRBD2 | CASSASSGSDEQFF | TGCGCCAGCAGTGCGTCTAGCGGGAGTGATGAGCAGTTCTTC
TRBJ2-5 | TRBV15 | NA | NA | CATSREGGLETQYF | TGTGCCACCAGCAGAGAGGGGGGACTCGAGACCCAGTACTTC
TRBJ2-1 | TRBV4-3 | NA | NA | CASSQEVIVGVSYNEQFF | TGCGCCAGCAGCCAAGAGGTAATTGTTGGGGTCTCCTACAATGAGCAGTTCTTC
TRBJ2-7 | TRBV5-1 | NA | TRBD2 | CASSPGLAGPPYEQYF | TGCGCCAGCAGCCCCGGACTAGCGGGACCTCCATACGAGCAGTACTTC
TRBJ2-3 | TRBV28 | NA | NA | CASTERRGFPDTQYF | TGTGCCAGCACCGAGCGTCGGGGATTCCCAGATACGCAGTATTTT
TRBJ2-7 | TRBV5-8 | NA | TRBD2 | CASSNTSVVYEQYF | TGTGCCAGCAGCAACACTAGCGTGGTCTACGAGCAGTACTTC
TRBJ2-1 | TRBV5-1 | NA | NA | CASSLESGQYNEQFF | TGCGCCAGCAGCTTGGAGTCCGGGCAGTACAATGAGCAGTTCTTC
TRBJ2-5 | TRBV18 | once | NA | CASSPRGADNQETQYF | TGTGCCAGCTCACCACGGGGAGCGGACAACCAAGAGACCCAGTACTTC
TRBJ1-1 | TRBV18 | NA | NA | CASSPLSFTGAGAYTEAFF | TGTGCCAGCTCACCACTCTCCTTCACGGGAGCGGGGGCTTACACTGAAGCTTTCTTT
TRBJ2-5 | TRBV4-1 | NA | TRBD2 | CASSPRTSGRSETQYF | TGCGCCAGCAGCCCCCGGACTAGCGGGAGATCAGAGACCCAGTACTTC
TRBJ2-7 | TRBV7-9 | NA | TRBD2 | CASSLGLAGSTYEQYF | TGTGCCAGCAGCTTGGGACTAGCGGGCTCTACCTACGAGCAGTACTTC
TRBJ2-1 | TRBV5-6 | NA | TRBD2 | CASHLSGTSRNEQFF | TGTGCCAGCCATCTTTCCGGGACTAGCCGCAATGAGCAGTTCTTC
TRBJ2-7 | TRBV6-1 | NA | TRBD1 | CASSDRTGVGEQYF | TGTGCCAGCAGTGACCGGACAGGGGTGGGGGAGCAGTACTTC
TRBJ2-7 | TRBV27 | NA | TRBD2 | CASKGASGSRSYEQYF | TGTGCCAGCAAGGGGGCTAGCGGGAGCCGCTCCTACGAGCAGTACTTC
TRBJ2-5 | TRBV11-2 | NA | NA | CASSLASSEETQYF | TGTGCCAGCAGCTTAGCATCTAGTGAAGAGACCCAGTACTTC
TRBJ2-7 | TRBV4-3 | NA | TRBD2 | CASSQTLAAYEQYF | TGCGCCAGCAGCCAAACGCTAGCGGCCTACGAGCAGTACTTC
TRBJ2-1 | TRBV7-9 | NA | TRBD1 | CASSSDRGGNEQFF | TGTGCCAGCAGCTCGGACAGGGGGGGTAATGAGCAGTTCTTC
TRBJ2-7 | TRBV28 | once | TRBD2 | CASSFRRIGTSGRALEQYF | TGTGCCAGCAGTTTTCGACGGATCGGGACTAGCGGGAGGGCCTTGGAGCAGTACTTC
TRBJ2-1 | TRBV11-2 | NA | TRBD2 | CASSKLRGFYNEQFF | TGTGCCAGCAGCAAGTTGCGGGGGTTCTACAATGAGCAGTTCTTC
TRBJ2-3 | TRBV6-6 | NA | NA | CASSYGDTQYF | TGTGCCAGCAGTTACGGTGATACGCAGTATTTT
TRBJ2-7 | TRBV6-5 | NA | NA | CASSYSSGSLGHEQYF | TGTGCCAGCAGTTACTCGTCTGGGTCACTCGGGCACGAGCAGTACTTC
TRBJ2-3 | TRBV9 | NA | NA | CASSPRADHTDTQYF | TGTGCCAGCAGCCCTCGAGCGGATCACACAGATACGCAGTATTTT
TRBJ1-1 | TRBV27 | NA | NA | CASSWDRLVTEAFF | TGTGCCAGCAGCTGGGACCGTTTAGTTACTGAAGCTTTCTTT
TRBJ1-1 | TRBV5-1 | NA | NA | CASKSEITNTEAFF | TGCGCCAGCAAATCCGAGATTACGAACACTGAAGCTTTCTTT
TRBJ1-2 | TRBV7-9 | NA | NA | CASEGANYGYTF | TGTGCCAGCGAGGGCGCTAACTATGGCTACACCTTC
TRBJ2-3 | TRBV5-1 | NA | NA | CASSISSSSDTQYF | TGCGCCAGCAGCATTAGCTCTTCGAGCGATACGCAGTATTTT
TRBJ2-7 | TRBV10-1 | NA | NA | CASSEPNRQVQYF | TGCGCCAGCAGTGAACCAAACCGACAGGTTCAGTACTTC
TRBJ1-1 | TRBV28 | NA | TRBD1 | CVSSPHSRDRFRAFF | TGTGTCAGCAGTCCTCATTCCCGGGACAGGTTCAGAGCTTTCTTT
TRBJ2-7 | TRBV28 | NA | NA | CASSPGTSYEQYF | TGTGCCAGCAGTCCAGGGACCTCCTACGAGCAGTACTTC
TRBJ2-7 | TRBV5-1 | NA | NA | CASSSREFYEQYF | TGCGCCAGCAGCTCCCGGGAATTTTACGAGCAGTACTTC
TRBJ2-2 | TRBV4-2 | NA | NA | CASSQEQDTGELFF | TGTGCCAGCAGTCAAGAACAGGACACCGGGGAGCTGTTTTTT
TRBJ1-1 | TRBV18 | NA | NA | CASSPFDQRGGTEAFF | TGTGCCAGCTCACCATTCGACCAGAGGGGTGGTACTGAAGCTTTCTTT
TRBJ2-2 | TRBV6-5 | NA | NA | CASSFFTNTGELFF | TGTGCCAGCAGTTTCTTCACGAACACCGGGGAGCTGTTTTTT
TRBJ2-3 | TRBV5-1 | NA | NA | CASSLFVRASTDTQYF | TGCGCCAGCAGCTTGTTTGTCAGAGCTAGCACAGATACGCAGTATTTT
TRBJ2-7 | TRBV7-8 | NA | TRBD2 | CASSLMGRGSGYEQYF | TGTGCCAGCAGCCTGATGGGACGCGGGAGTGGATACGAGCAGTACTTC
TRBJ2-7 | TRBV2 | NA | NA | CASRRTPSPYEQYF | TGTGCCAGCAGGAGGACCCCGAGTCCCTACGAGCAGTACTTC